This T cell receptor (beta chain) emerged from a study of T cell changes during pregnancy in multiple sclerosis. This CDR3 contains 14 residues. V shed 5 bases and J shed 0 bases, with 11 bases lying between them. The V gene's germline CDR1 is MDHEN and CDR2 SYDVKM. The data were produced by immunoSEQ multiplex PCR, yet TCRdb's version contains in-frame clones alone and is incomplete. The sample consists of 40,000 to 45,000 clones, roughly 94% of them appearing once. The chain links TRBV28 to TRBJ2-7; TRBD2 is a possible D gene (6 bases). The sample was peripheral blood, taken in the third trimester of pregnancy. This receptor was identified in a female donor with multiple sclerosis, enrolled in a pregnancy study. CDR3 in amino acids: CASSPPSASYEQYF. DNA of the CDR3: TGTGCCAGCAGTCCCCCTAGCGCCTCCTACGAGCAGTACTTC.